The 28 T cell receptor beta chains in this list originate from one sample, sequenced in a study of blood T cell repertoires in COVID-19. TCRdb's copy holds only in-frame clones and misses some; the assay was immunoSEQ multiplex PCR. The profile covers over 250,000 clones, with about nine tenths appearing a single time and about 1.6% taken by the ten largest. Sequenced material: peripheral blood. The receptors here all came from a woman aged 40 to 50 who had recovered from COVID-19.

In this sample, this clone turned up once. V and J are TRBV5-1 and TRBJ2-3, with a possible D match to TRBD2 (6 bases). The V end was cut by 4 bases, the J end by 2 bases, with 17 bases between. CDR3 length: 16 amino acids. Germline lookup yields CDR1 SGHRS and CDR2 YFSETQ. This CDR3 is CASSPGNGGYTDTQYF. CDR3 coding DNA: TGCGCCAGCAGCCCGGGTAACGGGGGATACACAGATACGCAGTATTTT.

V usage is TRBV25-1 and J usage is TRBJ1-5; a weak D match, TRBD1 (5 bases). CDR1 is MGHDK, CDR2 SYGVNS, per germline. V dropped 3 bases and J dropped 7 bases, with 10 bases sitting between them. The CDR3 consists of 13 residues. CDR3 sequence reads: CASSDPRGQPQHF. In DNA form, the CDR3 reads TGTGCCAGCAGTGACCCCCGGGGGCAGCCCCAGCATTTT.

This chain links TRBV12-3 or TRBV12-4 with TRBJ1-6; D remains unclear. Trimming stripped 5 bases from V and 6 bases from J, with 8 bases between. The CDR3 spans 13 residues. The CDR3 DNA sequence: TGTGCCAGCAGTCTCGCGGGTAATTCACCCCTCCACTTT. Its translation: CASSLAGNSPLHF.

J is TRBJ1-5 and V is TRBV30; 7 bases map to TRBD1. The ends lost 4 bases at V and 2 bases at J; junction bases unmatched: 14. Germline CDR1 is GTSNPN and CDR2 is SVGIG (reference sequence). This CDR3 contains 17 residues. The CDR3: CAWKVKGASNGNQPQHF. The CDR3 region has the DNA TGTGCCTGGAAAGTAAAGGGGGCTTCAAACGGCAATCAGCCCCAGCATTTT.

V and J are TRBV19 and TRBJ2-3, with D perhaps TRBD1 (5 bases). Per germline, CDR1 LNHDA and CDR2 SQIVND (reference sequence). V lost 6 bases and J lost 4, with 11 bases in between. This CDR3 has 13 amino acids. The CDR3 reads CASSRQTADTQYF. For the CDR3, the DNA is TGTGCCAGTAGCCGACAGACTGCAGATACGCAGTATTTT.

The CDR3 region is CASSASGTGPYEQYF. For the CDR3, the DNA is TGTGCCAGCAGCGCGTCGGGGACAGGGCCCTACGAGCAGTACTTC. This chain joins TRBV9 and TRBJ2-7; 9 nucleotides agree with TRBD1. With V trimmed by 3 bases and J by 2 bases, 6 bases remained unmatched. This CDR3 is 15 amino acids long. Germline CDR1 reads SGDLS; CDR2 reads YYNGEE.

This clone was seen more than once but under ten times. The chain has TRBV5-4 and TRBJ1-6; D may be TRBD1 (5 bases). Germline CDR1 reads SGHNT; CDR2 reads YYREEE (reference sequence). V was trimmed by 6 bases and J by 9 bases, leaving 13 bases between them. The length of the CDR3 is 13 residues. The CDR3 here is CASTRDSTSPLHF. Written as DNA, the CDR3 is TGTGCCAGCACCCGAGACAGTACTTCACCCCTCCACTTT.

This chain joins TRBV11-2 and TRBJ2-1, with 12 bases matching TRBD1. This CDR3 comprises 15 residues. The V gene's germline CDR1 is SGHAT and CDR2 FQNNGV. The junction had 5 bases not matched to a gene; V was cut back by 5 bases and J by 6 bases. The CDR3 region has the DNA TGTGCCAGCAGCCAGGGACAGGGGGCCTCCAATGAGCAGTTCTTC. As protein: CASSQGQGASNEQFF. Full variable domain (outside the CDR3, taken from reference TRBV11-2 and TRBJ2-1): EAGVAQSPRYKIIEKRQSVAFWCNPISGHATLYWYQQILGQGPKLLIQFQNNGVVDDSQLPKDRFSAERLKGVDSTLKIQPAKLEDSAVYLCASSQGQGASNEQFFGPGTRLTVL.

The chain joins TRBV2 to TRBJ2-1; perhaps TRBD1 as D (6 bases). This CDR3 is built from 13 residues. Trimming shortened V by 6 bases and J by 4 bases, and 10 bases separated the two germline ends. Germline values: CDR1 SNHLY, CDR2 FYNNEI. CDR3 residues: CASRDQGYNEQFF. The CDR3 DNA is TGTGCCAGCAGAGACCAGGGGTACAATGAGCAGTTCTTC.

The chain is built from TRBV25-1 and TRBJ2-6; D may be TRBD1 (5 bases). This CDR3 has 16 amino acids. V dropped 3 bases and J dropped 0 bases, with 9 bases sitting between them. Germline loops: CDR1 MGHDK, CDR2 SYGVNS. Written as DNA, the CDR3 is TGTGCCAGCAGTGAGGACACCAGCTCTGGGGCCAACGTCCTGACTTTC. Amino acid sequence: CASSEDTSSGANVLTF.

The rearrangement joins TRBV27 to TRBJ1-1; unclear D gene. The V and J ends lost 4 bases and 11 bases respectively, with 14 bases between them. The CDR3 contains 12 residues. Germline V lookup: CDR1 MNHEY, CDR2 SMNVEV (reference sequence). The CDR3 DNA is TGTGCCAGCAGTTCTCAGATGTCCCAGGCTTTCTTT. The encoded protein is CASSSQMSQAFF.

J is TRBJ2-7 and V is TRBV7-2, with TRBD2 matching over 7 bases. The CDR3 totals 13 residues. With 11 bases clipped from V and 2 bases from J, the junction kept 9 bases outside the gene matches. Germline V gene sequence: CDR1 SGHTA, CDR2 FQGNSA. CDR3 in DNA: TGTGCCTCGGGGCGGGGGATCACCTACGAGCAGTACTTC. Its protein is CASGRGITYEQYF.

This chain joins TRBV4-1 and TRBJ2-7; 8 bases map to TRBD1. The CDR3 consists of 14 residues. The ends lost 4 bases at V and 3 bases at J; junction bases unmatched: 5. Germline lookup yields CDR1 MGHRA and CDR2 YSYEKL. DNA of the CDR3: TGCGCCAGCAGCCGTGGTGGACAGGGCTACGAGCAGTACTTC. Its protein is CASSRGGQGYEQYF.

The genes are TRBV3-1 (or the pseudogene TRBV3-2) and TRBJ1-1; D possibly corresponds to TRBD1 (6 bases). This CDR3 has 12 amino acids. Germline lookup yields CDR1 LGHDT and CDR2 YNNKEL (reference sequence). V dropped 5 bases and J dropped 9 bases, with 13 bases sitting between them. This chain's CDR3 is CASSRGFEKAFF. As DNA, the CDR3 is TGTGCCAGCAGCAGGGGGTTTGAGAAAGCTTTCTTT.

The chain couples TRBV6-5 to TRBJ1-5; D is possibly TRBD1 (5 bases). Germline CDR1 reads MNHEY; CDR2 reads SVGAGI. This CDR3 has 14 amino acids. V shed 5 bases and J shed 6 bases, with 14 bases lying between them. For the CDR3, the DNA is TGTGCCAGCAGTCTATCCGGGGGTGCTCAGCCCCAGCATTTT. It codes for CASSLSGGAQPQHF.

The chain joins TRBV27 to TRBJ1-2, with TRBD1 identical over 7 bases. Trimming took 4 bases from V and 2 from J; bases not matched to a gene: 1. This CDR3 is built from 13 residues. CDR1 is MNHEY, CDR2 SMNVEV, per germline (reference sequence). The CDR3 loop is CASSSTGNYGYTF. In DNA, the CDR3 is TGTGCCAGCAGTTCGACAGGGAACTATGGCTACACCTTC.

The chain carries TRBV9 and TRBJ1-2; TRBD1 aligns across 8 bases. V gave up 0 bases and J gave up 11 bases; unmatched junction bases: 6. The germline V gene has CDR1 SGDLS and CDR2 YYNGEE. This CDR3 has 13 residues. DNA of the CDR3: TGTGCCAGCAGCGTAGAGACAGGGGCACAGTACACCTTC. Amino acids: CASSVETGAQYTF.

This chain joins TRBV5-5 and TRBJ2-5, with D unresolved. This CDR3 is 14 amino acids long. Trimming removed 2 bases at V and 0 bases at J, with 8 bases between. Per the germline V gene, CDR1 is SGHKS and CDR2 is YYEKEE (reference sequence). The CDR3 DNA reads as TGTGCCAGCAGCTTTATGTCTTACCAAGAGACCCAGTACTTC. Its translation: CASSFMSYQETQYF.

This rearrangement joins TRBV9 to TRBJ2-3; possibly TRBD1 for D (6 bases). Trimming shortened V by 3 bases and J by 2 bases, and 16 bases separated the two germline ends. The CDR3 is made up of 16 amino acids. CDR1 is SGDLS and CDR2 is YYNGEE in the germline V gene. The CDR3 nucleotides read TGTGCCAGCAGCGCGCGACAGGAAGGGTACACAGATACGCAGTATTTT. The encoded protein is CASSARQEGYTDTQYF.

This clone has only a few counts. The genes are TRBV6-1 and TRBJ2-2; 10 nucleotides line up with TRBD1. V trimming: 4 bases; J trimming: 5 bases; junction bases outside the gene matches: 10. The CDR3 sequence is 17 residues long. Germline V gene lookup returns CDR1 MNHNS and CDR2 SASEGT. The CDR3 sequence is CASSGPPGTGATGELFF. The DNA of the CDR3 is TGTGCCAGCAGTGGCCCGCCCGGGACAGGGGCGACCGGGGAGCTGTTTTTT.

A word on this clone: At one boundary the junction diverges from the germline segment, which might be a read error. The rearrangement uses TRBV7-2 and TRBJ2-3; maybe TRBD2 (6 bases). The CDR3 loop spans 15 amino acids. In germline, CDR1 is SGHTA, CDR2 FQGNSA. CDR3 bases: TGTGCCAGCACCTTAGTGGGAGGCACCACAGATACGCAGTATTTT. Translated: CASTLVGGTTDTQYF. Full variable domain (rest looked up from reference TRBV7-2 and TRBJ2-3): GAGVSQSPSNKVTEKGKDVELRCDPISGHTALYWYRQSLGQGLEFLIYFQGNSAPDKSGLPSDRFSAERTGGSVSTLTIQRTQQEDSAVYLCASTLVGGTTDTQYFGPGTRLTVL.

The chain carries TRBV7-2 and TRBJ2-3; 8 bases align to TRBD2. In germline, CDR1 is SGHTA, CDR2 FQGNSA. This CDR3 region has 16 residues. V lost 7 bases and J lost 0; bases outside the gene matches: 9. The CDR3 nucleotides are TGTGCCAGCAACATGCGAAGCGGGGGTAGCACAGATACGCAGTATTTT. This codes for CASNMRSGGSTDTQYF.

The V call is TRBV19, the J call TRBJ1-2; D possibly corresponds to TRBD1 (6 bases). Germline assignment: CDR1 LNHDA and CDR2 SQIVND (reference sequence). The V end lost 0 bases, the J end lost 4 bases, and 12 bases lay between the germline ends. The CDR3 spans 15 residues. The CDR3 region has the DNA TGTGCCAGTAGTATAGATCGGGGGGCCCGCTATGGCTACACCTTC. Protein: CASSIDRGARYGYTF.

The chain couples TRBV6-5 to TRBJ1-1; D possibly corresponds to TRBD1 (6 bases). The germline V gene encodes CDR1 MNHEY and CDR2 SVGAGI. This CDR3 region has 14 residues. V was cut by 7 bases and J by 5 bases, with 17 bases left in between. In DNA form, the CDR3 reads TGTGCCAGCAATTGGGGGCATGTCTCGACTGAAGCTTTCTTT. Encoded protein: CASNWGHVSTEAFF.

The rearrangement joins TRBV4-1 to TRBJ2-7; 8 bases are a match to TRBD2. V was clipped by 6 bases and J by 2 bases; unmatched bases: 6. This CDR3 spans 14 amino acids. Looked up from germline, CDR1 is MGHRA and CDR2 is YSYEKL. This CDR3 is CASREAGGAYEQYF. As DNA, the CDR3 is TGCGCCAGCAGGGAGGCGGGGGGAGCCTACGAGCAGTACTTC.

CDR3 sequence (DNA): TGTGCCAGCACTAAAAATCCGACTTCCTCCTACGAGCAGTACTTC. Translation gives CASTKNPTSSYEQYF. The chain uses TRBV6-5 and TRBJ2-7; D gene unclear. The CDR3 is 15 amino acids. Germline CDR1 and CDR2: MNHEY and SVGAGI. Trimming stripped 7 bases from V and 0 bases from J, with 16 bases between.

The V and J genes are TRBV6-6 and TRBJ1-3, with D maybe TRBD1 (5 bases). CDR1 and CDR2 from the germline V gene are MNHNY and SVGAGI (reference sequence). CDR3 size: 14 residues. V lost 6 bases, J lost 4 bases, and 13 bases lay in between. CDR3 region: CASSRGAAGNTIYF. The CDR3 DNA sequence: TGTGCCAGCAGCCGCGGGGCAGCCGGAAACACCATATATTTT.

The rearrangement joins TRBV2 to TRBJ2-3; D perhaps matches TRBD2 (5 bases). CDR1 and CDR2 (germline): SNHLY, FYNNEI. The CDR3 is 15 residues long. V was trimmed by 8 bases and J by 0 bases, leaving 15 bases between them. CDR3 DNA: TGTGCCAGCGTTAGGACTGGAACTAGCACAGATACGCAGTATTTT. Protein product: CASVRTGTSTDTQYF. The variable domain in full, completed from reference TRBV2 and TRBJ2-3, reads EPEVTQTPSHQVTQMGQEVILRCVPISNHLYFYWYRQILGQKVEFLVSFYNNEISEKSEIFDDQFSVERPDGSNFTLKIRSTKLEDSAMYFCASVRTGTSTDTQYFGPGTRLTVL.